This T cell receptor beta chain was recorded in a study of molecular identifiers for immune sequencing clone quantification. Notes on the study in general: Jurkat TCR RNA spiked in from one cell reportedly remained identifiable amid about 1 million naive cells. Identical TCR molecules that share a barcode could lead to an underestimation of highly expanded clone sizes.

TCRdb used MiXCR to reprocess the PCR reads, holding one entry per CDR3 protein. The data contain 250,000 to 400,000 distinct CDR3 sequences, roughly a fifth of them seen just once; the ten biggest clones take up 0.7% to 0.9%. Germline V gene sequence: CDR1 LGHNA, CDR2 YSLEER. V was pared by 4 bases and J by 1 base, with 17 bases between. The CDR3 is made up of 16 amino acids. Sorting recovered naive CD8 T cells on a CD8+CD4-CCR7+CD45RA+ profile. At least ten counts were recorded for this clonotype. Its antigen is unknown. The sequenced material came from naive CD8+ T cells from blood, with Jurkat cell RNA spiked in. The sample's subset: FACS-sorted CD8+CD4-CCR7+CD45RA+ naive T cells. The TCR originated in a human donor in good health. Some libraries in this study had Jurkat cell RNA spiked in. This chain connects TRBV4-3 to TRBJ2-7; no definite D call. CDR3 protein: CASSPAGLTGSYEQYF. As DNA, the CDR3 is TGCGCCAGCAGCCCTGCCGGGCTAACCGGGTCCTACGAGCAGTACTTC.